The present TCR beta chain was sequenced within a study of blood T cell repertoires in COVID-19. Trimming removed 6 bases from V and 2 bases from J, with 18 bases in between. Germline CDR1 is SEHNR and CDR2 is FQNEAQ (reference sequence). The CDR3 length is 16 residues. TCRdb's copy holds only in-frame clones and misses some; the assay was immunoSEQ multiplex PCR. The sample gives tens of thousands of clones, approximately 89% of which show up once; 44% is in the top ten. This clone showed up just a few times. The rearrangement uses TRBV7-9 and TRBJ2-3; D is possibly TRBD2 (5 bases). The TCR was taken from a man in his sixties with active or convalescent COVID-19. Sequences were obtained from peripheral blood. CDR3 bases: TGTGCCAGCAGGAGGGCCCCTAGGAAGAACACAGATACGCAGTATTTT. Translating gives CASRRAPRKNTDTQYF.